These T cell receptor beta chains were read from a single sample in a study of T cell responses to AZD1222 COVID-19 vaccine. The data were produced by immunoSEQ multiplex PCR, yet TCRdb's version contains in-frame clones alone and is incomplete. This table has some 99,000 clones, roughly 80% appearing once. The material was peripheral blood, obtained 28 days after the second AZD1222 dose. These receptors were obtained from an adult who received the AZD1222 COVID-19 vaccine. Both conserved end residues are part of each CDR3. A D gene is named only where the DNA matches it firmly. Not every row has a clone size; where given, it reads once, few, many or a size class.

d_call: NA
j_call: TRBJ2-5
clone_size: NA
v_call: TRBV6-5
cdr3_aa: CASSGYQETQYF
cdr3_nt: TGTGCCAGCTCAGGGTACCAAGAGACCCAGTACTTC

d_call: NA
j_call: TRBJ1-1
clone_size: NA
v_call: TRBV10-3
cdr3_aa: CAISRQTLMNTEAFF
cdr3_nt: TGTGCCATCTCAAGACAGACCCTCATGAACACTGAAGCTTTCTTT

d_call: TRBD1
j_call: TRBJ1-3
clone_size: NA
v_call: TRBV15
cdr3_aa: CATSRALGQISGNTIYF
cdr3_nt: TGTGCCACCAGCAGAGCTCTGGGACAGATCTCTGGAAACACCATATATTTT

d_call: TRBD1
j_call: TRBJ2-3
clone_size: NA
v_call: TRBV5-1
cdr3_aa: CASSFQGADTQYF
cdr3_nt: TGCGCCAGCAGCTTCCAGGGGGCAGATACGCAGTATTTT

d_call: NA
j_call: TRBJ2-7
clone_size: NA
v_call: TRBV5-5
cdr3_aa: CASNLLGAYEQYF
cdr3_nt: TGTGCCAGCAACTTGTTGGGGGCCTACGAGCAGTACTTC

d_call: NA
j_call: TRBJ1-2
clone_size: once
v_call: TRBV3-1/TRBV3-2
cdr3_aa: CASSQVGGLGGYTF
cdr3_nt: TGTGCCAGCAGCCAGGTAGGAGGGCTTGGCGGCTACACCTTC

d_call: NA
j_call: TRBJ2-7
clone_size: NA
v_call: TRBV6-1
cdr3_aa: CASRETSSYEQYF
cdr3_nt: TGTGCCAGCCGTGAAACTAGTTCCTACGAGCAGTACTTC

d_call: NA
j_call: TRBJ1-6
clone_size: NA
v_call: TRBV4-3
cdr3_aa: CASSQEGQSSYNSPLHF
cdr3_nt: TGCGCCAGCAGCCAAGAGGGGCAAAGCTCCTATAATTCACCCCTCCACTTT

d_call: NA
j_call: TRBJ2-3
clone_size: NA
v_call: TRBV3-1/TRBV3-2
cdr3_aa: CASSQEGGGGAQDTQYF
cdr3_nt: TGTGCCAGCAGCCAAGAGGGTGGAGGGGGGGCCCAAGATACGCAGTATTTT

d_call: NA
j_call: TRBJ2-1
clone_size: NA
v_call: TRBV14
cdr3_aa: CASSQIIGTLNNEQFF
cdr3_nt: TGTGCCAGCAGCCAAATCATAGGTACCCTAAACAATGAGCAGTTCTTC

d_call: NA
j_call: TRBJ1-1
clone_size: NA
v_call: TRBV7-2
cdr3_aa: CASSLYDWGLEAFF
cdr3_nt: TGTGCCAGCAGCTTATACGATTGGGGCCTGGAAGCTTTCTTT

d_call: NA
j_call: TRBJ1-2
clone_size: NA
v_call: TRBV6-5
cdr3_aa: CASSYEGGYTF
cdr3_nt: TGTGCCAGCAGTTACGAGGGCGGCTACACCTTC

d_call: TRBD1
j_call: TRBJ1-1
clone_size: NA
v_call: TRBV5-1
cdr3_aa: CASSLVTGDMNTEAFF
cdr3_nt: TGCGCCAGCAGCTTGGTGACAGGGGATATGAACACTGAAGCTTTCTTT

d_call: TRBD2
j_call: TRBJ2-1
clone_size: NA
v_call: TRBV9
cdr3_aa: CASSPTLAGAYSEQFF
cdr3_nt: TGTGCCAGCAGCCCTACACTAGCGGGGGCCTACAGTGAGCAGTTCTTC

d_call: TRBD1
j_call: TRBJ2-3
clone_size: NA
v_call: TRBV6-5
cdr3_aa: CASSYPQGSTDTQYF
cdr3_nt: TGTGCCAGCAGTTACCCACAGGGGTCCACAGATACGCAGTATTTT

d_call: TRBD1
j_call: TRBJ1-2
clone_size: once
v_call: TRBV19
cdr3_aa: CASRTDRGYGYTF
cdr3_nt: TGTGCCAGTAGGACAGACAGGGGTTATGGCTACACCTTC

d_call: NA
j_call: TRBJ2-7
clone_size: NA
v_call: TRBV7-9
cdr3_aa: CASSLSGSYEQYF
cdr3_nt: TGTGCCAGCAGCTTATCGGGGTCCTACGAGCAGTACTTC

d_call: NA
j_call: TRBJ2-3
clone_size: NA
v_call: TRBV5-3
cdr3_aa: CARSLHFNPTDKQYF
cdr3_nt: TGTGCCAGAAGCTTGCATTTTAACCCGACGGATAAGCAGTATTTT

d_call: NA
j_call: TRBJ2-7
clone_size: NA
v_call: TRBV6-2/TRBV6-3
cdr3_aa: CASSYSGTWSTYEQYF
cdr3_nt: TGTGCCAGCAGTTACTCGGGAACTTGGTCAACCTACGAGCAGTACTTC

d_call: NA
j_call: TRBJ2-2
clone_size: NA
v_call: TRBV7-3
cdr3_aa: CASSLTVVARTNTGELFF
cdr3_nt: TGTGCCAGCAGCTTAACAGTGGTGGCAAGGACGAACACCGGGGAGCTGTTTTTT

d_call: NA
j_call: TRBJ1-2
clone_size: NA
v_call: TRBV6-5
cdr3_aa: CASSYSLAGGYGYTF
cdr3_nt: TGTGCCAGCAGTTACTCTCTAGCTGGGGGCTATGGCTACACCTTC

d_call: NA
j_call: TRBJ2-6
clone_size: NA
v_call: TRBV5-4
cdr3_aa: CASSLRRDSGANVLTF
cdr3_nt: TGTGCCAGCAGCTTGCGCAGGGACTCTGGGGCCAACGTCCTGACTTTC

d_call: NA
j_call: TRBJ1-2
clone_size: NA
v_call: TRBV19
cdr3_aa: CASSIRGDYGYTF
cdr3_nt: TGTGCCAGTAGTATAAGGGGCGACTATGGCTACACCTTC

d_call: TRBD1
j_call: TRBJ2-2
clone_size: few
v_call: TRBV5-1
cdr3_aa: CASSWTGTGANTGELFF
cdr3_nt: TGCGCCAGCAGTTGGACCGGGACAGGGGCGAACACCGGGGAGCTGTTTTTT

d_call: NA
j_call: TRBJ1-2
clone_size: few
v_call: TRBV12-3/TRBV12-4
cdr3_aa: CASRLLNGYTF
cdr3_nt: TGTGCCAGCAGGCTTCTGAATGGCTACACCTTC

d_call: TRBD2
j_call: TRBJ2-1
clone_size: NA
v_call: TRBV10-2
cdr3_aa: CASTPTRAGGNEQFF
cdr3_nt: TGCGCCAGCACCCCCACGCGAGCGGGAGGCAATGAGCAGTTCTTC

d_call: NA
j_call: TRBJ1-2
clone_size: NA
v_call: TRBV19
cdr3_aa: CASSQRSSYTF
cdr3_nt: TGTGCCAGTAGTCAGCGATCCAGCTACACCTTC

d_call: TRBD1
j_call: TRBJ1-3
clone_size: NA
v_call: TRBV6-1
cdr3_aa: CASTDRGRISGNTIYF
cdr3_nt: TGTGCCAGCACTGACAGGGGTCGAATATCTGGAAACACCATATATTTT

d_call: TRBD2
j_call: TRBJ2-2
clone_size: NA
v_call: TRBV2
cdr3_aa: CASSVKGGGRGTGELFF
cdr3_nt: TGTGCCAGCAGTGTAAAGGGTGGCGGGAGAGGGACCGGGGAGCTGTTTTTT

d_call: TRBD1
j_call: TRBJ2-7
clone_size: few
v_call: TRBV2
cdr3_aa: CASSEGRAGGYEQYF
cdr3_nt: TGTGCCAGCAGTGAAGGTAGGGCAGGGGGCTACGAGCAGTACTTC

d_call: NA
j_call: TRBJ2-6
clone_size: NA
v_call: TRBV4-1
cdr3_aa: CASSQDSGTSASSGANVLTF
cdr3_nt: TGCGCCAGCAGCCAGGACAGCGGCACCAGCGCCAGCTCTGGGGCCAACGTCCTGACTTTC

d_call: NA
j_call: TRBJ1-6
clone_size: few
v_call: TRBV30
cdr3_aa: CAWSEGTRNSPLHF
cdr3_nt: TGTGCCTGGAGTGAAGGAACGAGGAATTCACCCCTCCACTTT

d_call: NA
j_call: TRBJ1-2
clone_size: few
v_call: TRBV7-9
cdr3_aa: CASSKTRSPAYGYTF
cdr3_nt: TGTGCCAGCAGTAAAACCAGGTCGCCCGCTTATGGCTACACCTTC

d_call: NA
j_call: TRBJ1-1
clone_size: NA
v_call: TRBV3-1/TRBV3-2
cdr3_aa: CASSQDDRKAFF
cdr3_nt: TGTGCCAGCAGCCAAGATGACAGAAAAGCTTTCTTT

d_call: TRBD2
j_call: TRBJ2-1
clone_size: NA
v_call: TRBV5-4
cdr3_aa: CASSLRGSSYNEQFF
cdr3_nt: TGTGCCAGCAGCTTACGCGGGAGCTCCTACAATGAGCAGTTCTTC

d_call: NA
j_call: TRBJ1-4
clone_size: NA
v_call: TRBV5-1
cdr3_aa: CASSLAGGQGNEKLFF
cdr3_nt: TGCGCCAGCAGCTTGGCCGGGGGGCAGGGAAATGAAAAACTGTTTTTT

d_call: NA
j_call: TRBJ1-1
clone_size: NA
v_call: TRBV18
cdr3_aa: CASSPELETEAFF
cdr3_nt: TGTGCCAGCTCACCAGAATTAGAAACTGAAGCTTTCTTT

d_call: TRBD1
j_call: TRBJ1-1
clone_size: NA
v_call: TRBV5-1
cdr3_aa: CASSWSPTGTGAEAFF
cdr3_nt: TGCGCCAGCAGCTGGAGCCCGACTGGGACAGGGGCTGAAGCTTTCTTT

d_call: TRBD1
j_call: TRBJ1-2
clone_size: NA
v_call: TRBV24-1
cdr3_aa: CATSDGDSHGYGYTF
cdr3_nt: TGTGCCACCAGTGATGGGGACAGTCACGGCTATGGCTACACCTTC

d_call: TRBD2
j_call: TRBJ2-7
clone_size: NA
v_call: TRBV28
cdr3_aa: CASSSLASGGEQYF
cdr3_nt: TGTGCCAGCAGTTCCTTAGCGAGCGGGGGGGAGCAGTACTTC

d_call: NA
j_call: TRBJ1-5
clone_size: NA
v_call: TRBV7-9
cdr3_aa: CASSRAQGNQPQHF
cdr3_nt: TGTGCCAGCAGCCGGGCACAGGGTAATCAGCCCCAGCATTTT

d_call: NA
j_call: TRBJ1-5
clone_size: NA
v_call: TRBV5-1
cdr3_aa: CASSTGQDQPQHF
cdr3_nt: TGCGCCAGCAGCACGGGACAAGATCAGCCCCAGCATTTT

d_call: NA
j_call: TRBJ2-1
clone_size: NA
v_call: TRBV6-5
cdr3_aa: CASSYLQTNEQFF
cdr3_nt: TGTGCCAGCAGTTATTTACAGACCAATGAGCAGTTCTTC

d_call: NA
j_call: TRBJ1-1
clone_size: NA
v_call: TRBV6-2/TRBV6-3
cdr3_aa: CASSFRGLTEAFF
cdr3_nt: TGTGCCAGCAGTTTCCGGGGGCTCACTGAAGCTTTCTTT

d_call: NA
j_call: TRBJ1-2
clone_size: NA
v_call: TRBV27
cdr3_aa: CASSLFRQGRNYGYTF
cdr3_nt: TGTGCCAGCAGTTTATTCCGGCAGGGACGGAACTATGGCTACACCTTC

d_call: TRBD1
j_call: TRBJ1-5
clone_size: once
v_call: TRBV28
cdr3_aa: CASSSIQGAGQPQHF
cdr3_nt: TGTGCCAGCAGTTCGATTCAGGGGGCAGGGCAGCCCCAGCATTTT